These 29 T cell receptor beta chains originate from one sample sequenced in a study of shared clonotypes between healthy human individuals. Assay: immunoSEQ multiplex PCR; the TCRdb copy retains only in-frame clones and omits some. Of some 300,000 clones listed, around 79% are singletons. Material for sequencing was memory CD4+ T cells sorted from blood. Noted subset: CD45RA-negative fraction. The receptors come from a man aged 25-45 years in good health.

The gene calls are TRBV5-1 and TRBJ1-1; D gene uncertain. There are 13 residues in the CDR3. The V gene lost 0 bases and the J gene lost 8 bases, with 11 bases spanning the gap. The germline V gene has CDR1 SGHRS and CDR2 YFSETQ. The CDR3 DNA reads as TGCGCCAGCAGCTTGGATGTTAGAGGGGAAGCTTTCTTT. It specifies CASSLDVRGEAFF.

V and J are TRBV27 and TRBJ1-1, with TRBD1 as a possible D gene (6 bases). V was cut by 2 bases and J by 3 bases, with 25 bases left in between. CDR3 length: 19 amino acids. In germline, CDR1 is MNHEY, CDR2 SMNVEV (reference sequence). Here the CDR3 reads CASSLTPWTDRQDDTEAFF. The CDR3 bases are TGTGCCAGCAGTTTAACCCCTTGGACAGACCGACAGGACGACACTGAAGCTTTCTTT.

This chain links TRBV7-3 with TRBJ2-3; TRBD2 matches 9 bases. The junction had 6 bases not matched to a gene; V was cut back by 5 bases and J by 0 bases. Germline V gene lookup returns CDR1 SGHTA and CDR2 FQGTGA. This CDR3 has 16 residues. CDR3 residues: CASSTGLASSTDTQYF. The DNA of the CDR3 is TGTGCCAGCAGCACCGGACTAGCGTCTAGCACAGATACGCAGTATTTT.

The gene calls are TRBV19 and TRBJ1-2; D is uncertain. Trimming took off 3 bases at V and 3 bases at J, with 8 bases between the two ends. The CDR3 spans 13 residues. CDR1 and CDR2 (germline): LNHDA, SQIVND (reference sequence). DNA for the CDR3: TGTGCCAGTAGTATCTTACTCGACTATGGCTACACCTTC. Protein product: CASSILLDYGYTF. The full variable domain, rest sourced from reference TRBV19 and TRBJ1-2, is DGGITQSPKYLFRKEGQNVTLSCEQNLNHDAMYWYRQDPGQGLRLIYYSQIVNDFQKGDIAEGYSVSREKKESFPLTVTSAQKNPTAFYLCASSILLDYGYTFGSGTRLTVV.

Comment on this clone: Other nucleotide sequences from this sample produce the same CDR3. This chain links TRBV15 with TRBJ2-3; no clear D gene. V dropped 2 bases and J dropped 5 bases, with 11 bases sitting between them. The CDR3 has 14 residues. The germline V gene has CDR1 LNHNV and CDR2 YYDKDF (reference sequence). The CDR3 nucleotides read TGTGCCACCAGCAGATCGCTTAGAGGAGATACGCAGTATTTT. This translates into CATSRSLRGDTQYF.

V and J are TRBV27 and TRBJ2-7, with D perhaps TRBD1 (6 bases). This CDR3 region has 14 residues. Trimming removed 6 bases at V and 3 bases at J, with 15 bases between. Germline lookup yields CDR1 MNHEY and CDR2 SMNVEV (reference sequence). CDR3 DNA: TGTGCCAGCAGGGGGACACGACCCGACTACGAGCAGTACTTC. It specifies CASRGTRPDYEQYF.

The chain has TRBV9 and TRBJ1-3; a possible D gene is TRBD1 (5 bases). Per germline, CDR1 SGDLS and CDR2 YYNGEE. V was pared by 3 bases and J by 4 bases, with 14 bases between. CDR3 size: 15 residues. This CDR3 is CASSAGGGTGNTIYF. The CDR3 DNA is TGTGCCAGCAGCGCCGGTGGGGGTACGGGAAACACCATATATTTT.

This chain connects TRBV4-1 to TRBJ2-3; 10 bases fit TRBD2. With 2 bases clipped from V and 8 bases from J, the junction kept 22 bases outside the gene matches. The germline V gene has CDR1 MGHRA and CDR2 YSYEKL. The CDR3 is made up of 20 amino acids. CDR3 nucleotides: TGCGCCAGCAGCCAACCCCCGGTGAAGAGAGAGCGGGAGGGCCCTTCTACGCAGTATTTT. Its translation is CASSQPPVKREREGPSTQYF.

The chain employs TRBV5-4 and TRBJ2-6, with unresolved D. Trimming left V 4 bases short and J 2 bases short, with 13 bases between. The length of the CDR3 is 16 residues. Germline V CDR1 and CDR2: SGHNT, YYREEE (reference sequence). The CDR3 DNA is TGTGCCAGCAGCCTCCGTAGGAGTGCTGGGGCCAACGTCCTGACTTTC. Protein sequence: CASSLRRSAGANVLTF. The variable domain in full, completed from reference TRBV5-4 and TRBJ2-6, reads ETGVTQSPTHLIKTRGQQVTLRCSSQSGHNTVSWYQQALGQGPQFIFQYYREEENGRGNFPPRFSGLQFPNYSSELNVNALELDDSALYLCASSLRRSAGANVLTFGAGSRLTVL.

The rearrangement links TRBV4-2 to TRBJ2-3; 10 nucleotides align to TRBD2. V trimming: 1 base; J trimming: 5 bases; junction bases outside the gene matches: 12. Germline CDR1 is LGHNA and CDR2 is YNFKEQ. The CDR3 runs to 18 residues. For the CDR3, the DNA is TGTGCCAGCAGCCAAGGTATGAAACTAGCGGGACGCAAAGATACGCAGTATTTT. Translated: CASSQGMKLAGRKDTQYF.

This rearrangement joins TRBV15 to TRBJ2-3; D might be TRBD1 (6 bases). Per the germline V gene, CDR1 is LNHNV and CDR2 is YYDKDF (reference sequence). V lost 10 bases, J lost 3 bases, and 20 bases lay in between. This CDR3 spans 15 amino acids. CDR3 nucleotides: TGTGCCATAGAGCAGGGGTTAGGAAGGACAGATACGCAGTATTTT. This translates into CAIEQGLGRTDTQYF.

The gene calls are TRBV4-1 and TRBJ1-4; D possibly corresponds to TRBD1 (5 bases). The CDR3 sequence is 17 residues long. The germline gives CDR1 MGHRA, CDR2 YSYEKL. Trimming took 6 bases from V and 8 from J, leaving 25 bases between them. As DNA, the CDR3 is TGCGCCAGCAGGTCCGGGGCCGCCTTGGGGGGTTCGGAAAAACTGTTTTTT. Protein sequence: CASRSGAALGGSEKLFF.

This clone was seen a handful of times. The chain has TRBV7-2 and TRBJ2-3; D may correspond to TRBD1 or TRBD2 (6 bases each). The CDR3 loop spans 15 amino acids. Trimming pared 5 bases from V and 9 bases from J, leaving 21 bases between. Germline-derived CDR1 and CDR2 are SGHTA and FQGNSA. CDR3 sequence: CASSVGRSGADTQYF. Here the CDR3 DNA reads TGTGCCAGCAGCGTAGGACGGTCGGGGGCGGACACGCAGTATTTT.

V is TRBV9 and J is TRBJ1-3; D is perhaps TRBD1 (6 bases). The V and J ends lost 1 base and 2 bases respectively, with 10 bases between them. CDR3 size: 15 residues. The germline CDR1 and CDR2 sequences are SGDLS and YYNGEE. CDR3 coding DNA: TGTGCCAGCAGCGTATCGTACAGGGCTGGAAACACCATATATTTT. It translates to CASSVSYRAGNTIYF.

In this sample, this clone turned up many times. The chain employs TRBV5-4 and TRBJ2-4; D is tentatively TRBD1 or TRBD2 (5 bases each). Trimming shortened V by 3 bases and J by 13 bases, and 14 bases separated the two germline ends. CDR1 SGHNT and CDR2 YYREEE come from the germline V gene (reference sequence). This CDR3 is 12 amino acids long. The CDR3 DNA is TGTGCCAGCAGCTGGGGTGGGACCGGGCAGTACTTC. Amino acids: CASSWGGTGQYF.

This clone is a singleton in its sample. The V gene is TRBV7-3, the J gene TRBJ1-1; possibly TRBD1 for D (5 bases). The V gene lost 1 base and the J gene lost 5 bases, with 11 bases spanning the gap. The CDR3 loop spans 14 amino acids. Germline loops: CDR1 SGHTA, CDR2 FQGTGA. CDR3 in DNA: TGTGCCAGCAGCTTAAATGGGGAGGGGACTGAAGCTTTCTTT. It encodes CASSLNGEGTEAFF.

This chain links TRBV27 with TRBJ2-3; either TRBD1 or TRBD2 may supply D (5 bases each). CDR3 length: 17 residues. The germline gives CDR1 MNHEY, CDR2 SMNVEV (reference sequence). Trimming removed 5 bases at V and 3 bases at J, with 21 bases between. The chain's CDR3 is CASSPSLRDGGTDTQYF. CDR3 sequence (DNA): TGTGCCAGCAGTCCATCCCTCCGGGACGGTGGTACAGATACGCAGTATTTT.

This chain uses TRBV5-1 with TRBJ2-6; no reliable D call. Germline V CDR1 and CDR2: SGHRS, YFSETQ. V was pared by 3 bases and J by 0 bases, with 10 bases between. The CDR3 length is 16 residues. The chain's CDR3 is CASSSTSFSGANVLTF. CDR3 DNA sequence: TGCGCCAGCAGCTCGACGTCCTTCTCTGGGGCCAACGTCCTGACTTTC. The full variable domain, completed using reference TRBV5-1 and TRBJ2-6, is KAGVTQTPRYLIKTRGQQVTLSCSPISGHRSVSWYQQTPGQGLQFLFEYFSETQRNKGNFPGRFSGRQFSNSRSEMNVSTLELGDSALYLCASSSTSFSGANVLTFGAGSRLTVL.

The chain has TRBV4-1 and TRBJ1-1; D possibly corresponds to TRBD1 (5 bases). CDR3 size: 16 residues. The germline V gene has CDR1 MGHRA and CDR2 YSYEKL. V lost 5 bases and J 1 base, leaving 17 bases between the germline ends. The CDR3 DNA sequence: TGCGCCAGCAGCGTAAGTGGTGGGGCAAAGAACACTGAAGCTTTCTTT. It encodes CASSVSGGAKNTEAFF.

J is TRBJ2-1 and V is TRBV6-1; D is possibly TRBD2 (6 bases). Germline assignment: CDR1 MNHNS and CDR2 SASEGT. Trimming removed 4 bases at V and 9 bases at J, with 13 bases between. CDR3 length: 13 amino acids. Here the CDR3 DNA reads TGTGCCAGCAGTGGTTGGCGGGACGGTGAGCAGTTCTTC. Protein product: CASSGWRDGEQFF.

This clone appeared many times. V is TRBV9 and J is TRBJ1-1; D is unresolved. Germline-derived CDR1 and CDR2 are SGDLS and YYNGEE. V was cut by 0 bases and J by 10 bases, with 10 bases left in between. The CDR3 has 12 residues. The CDR3: CASSVVQGGAFF. The CDR3 bases are TGTGCCAGCAGCGTAGTGCAAGGTGGAGCTTTCTTT.

The V gene is TRBV11-1, the J gene TRBJ2-7; the match to TRBD2 covers 8 bases. CDR1 and CDR2 from the germline V gene are SGHAT and FQDESV (reference sequence). This CDR3 region has 15 residues. After removal of 6 bases from V and 3 bases from J, the junction contained 10 bases not matched to a gene. The DNA for the CDR3 is TGTGCCAGCAGGCCTACTAGCGGACCTCTCTACGAGCAGTACTTC. It translates to CASRPTSGPLYEQYF.

The V and J genes are TRBV5-1 and TRBJ2-7; no clear D. This CDR3 is built from 13 residues. V dropped 1 base and J dropped 12 bases, with 17 bases sitting between them. Germline CDR1 SGHRS, CDR2 YFSETQ. The CDR3 DNA sequence: TGCGCCAGCAGCTTGAGTACTGGCAGATCATGGTACTTC. Protein product: CASSLSTGRSWYF. The full variable domain, completed using reference TRBV5-1 and TRBJ2-7, is KAGVTQTPRYLIKTRGQQVTLSCSPISGHRSVSWYQQTPGQGLQFLFEYFSETQRNKGNFPGRFSGRQFSNSRSEMNVSTLELGDSALYLCASSLSTGRSWYFGPGTRLTVT.

This chain uses TRBV9 with TRBJ2-2; TRBD2 matches at 10 bases. The CDR3 spans 17 residues. The germline V gene encodes CDR1 SGDLS and CDR2 YYNGEE. V lost 3 bases, J lost 6 bases, and 11 bases stayed unmatched. The CDR3 sequence is CASSAHLAGVLAGELFF. The CDR3 DNA reads TGTGCCAGCAGCGCCCACCTAGCGGGAGTTTTGGCCGGGGAGCTGTTTTTT.

V usage is TRBV18 and J usage is TRBJ2-1; D is possibly TRBD2 (5 bases). CDR1 and CDR2 (germline): KGHSH, LQKENI. The length of the CDR3 is 13 residues. V lost 1 base and J 9 bases, leaving 10 bases between the germline ends. For the CDR3, the DNA is TGTGCCAGCTCACCACAGGGCGAGGGTGAGCAGTTCTTC. This translates into CASSPQGEGEQFF.

V is TRBV2 and J is TRBJ1-2; D ambiguous. The CDR3 loop spans 14 amino acids. Trimming took off 6 bases at V and 1 base at J, with 12 bases between the two ends. Germline lookup yields CDR1 SNHLY and CDR2 FYNNEI. DNA for the CDR3: TGTGCCAGCAGAGCTATCGCAGATAACTATGGCTACACCTTC. It is translated as CASRAIADNYGYTF. The whole variable domain, filled in from reference TRBV2 and TRBJ1-2, reads EPEVTQTPSHQVTQMGQEVILRCVPISNHLYFYWYRQILGQKVEFLVSFYNNEISEKSEIFDDQFSVERPDGSNFTLKIRSTKLEDSAMYFCASRAIADNYGYTFGSGTRLTVV.

This sequence joins TRBV29-1 and TRBJ2-5, with TRBD1 identical over 7 bases. CDR1 and CDR2 (germline): SQVTM, ANQGSEA. This CDR3 has 13 residues. Trimming removed 6 bases from V and 3 bases from J; junction bases left unmatched: 7. CDR3 DNA sequence: TGCAGCGTAACAGGGGCCGGGGAAGAGACCCAGTACTTC. Residues: CSVTGAGEETQYF.

This rearrangement joins TRBV6-5 to TRBJ2-7; 12 bases map to TRBD2. Germline loops: CDR1 MNHEY, CDR2 SVGAGI. The CDR3 extends over 15 amino acids. The V segment lost 6 bases and the J segment 3 bases; nucleotides outside the gene matches: 6. CDR3 loop: CASRRGLAGRYEQYF. The CDR3 DNA reads TGTGCCAGCAGAAGGGGACTAGCGGGCCGCTACGAGCAGTACTTC.

This chain joins TRBV6-6 and TRBJ2-3; the D gene is possibly TRBD1 (6 bases). CDR3 size: 12 residues. The germline gives CDR1 MNHNY, CDR2 SVGAGI (reference sequence). With 6 bases removed from V and 3 bases from J, the gap between germline ends came to 7 bases. This chain's CDR3 is CASSRGTDTQYF. CDR3 bases: TGTGCCAGCAGCAGGGGAACAGATACGCAGTATTTT.